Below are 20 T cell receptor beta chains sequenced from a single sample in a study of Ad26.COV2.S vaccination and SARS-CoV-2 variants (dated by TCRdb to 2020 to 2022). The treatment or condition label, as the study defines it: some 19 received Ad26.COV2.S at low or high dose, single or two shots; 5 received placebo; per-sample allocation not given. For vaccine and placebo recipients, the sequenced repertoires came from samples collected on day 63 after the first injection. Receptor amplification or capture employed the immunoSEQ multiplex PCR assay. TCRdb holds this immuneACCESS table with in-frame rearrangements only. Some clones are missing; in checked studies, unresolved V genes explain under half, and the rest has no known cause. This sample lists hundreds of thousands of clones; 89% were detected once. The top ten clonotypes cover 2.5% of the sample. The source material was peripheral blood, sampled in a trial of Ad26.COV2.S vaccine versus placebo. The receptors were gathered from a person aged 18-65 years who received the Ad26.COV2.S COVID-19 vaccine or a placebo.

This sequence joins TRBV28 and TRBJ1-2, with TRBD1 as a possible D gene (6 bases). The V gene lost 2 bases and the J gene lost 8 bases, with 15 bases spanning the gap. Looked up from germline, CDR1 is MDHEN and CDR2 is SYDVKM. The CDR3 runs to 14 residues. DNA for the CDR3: TGTGCCAGCAGTTTACTGGCAGGGGCTGCGGGCTACACCTTC. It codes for CASSLLAGAAGYTF.

CDR3 sequence reads: CASSPGNSNYGYTF. The CDR3 bases are TGTGCCAGCAGTCCAGGGAACTCTAACTATGGCTACACCTTC. This rearrangement joins TRBV6-6 to TRBJ1-2; D perhaps matches TRBD1 (5 bases). Trimming left V 5 bases short and J 0 bases short, with 10 bases between. The germline gives CDR1 MNHNY, CDR2 SVGAGI (reference sequence). The CDR3 length is 14 residues.

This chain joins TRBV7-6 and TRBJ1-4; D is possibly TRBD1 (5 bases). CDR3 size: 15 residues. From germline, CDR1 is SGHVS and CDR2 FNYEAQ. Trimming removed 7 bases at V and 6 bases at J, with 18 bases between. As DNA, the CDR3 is TGTGCCAGCAAACGAACAGGAATATTGGATGAAAAACTGTTTTTT. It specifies CASKRTGILDEKLFF.

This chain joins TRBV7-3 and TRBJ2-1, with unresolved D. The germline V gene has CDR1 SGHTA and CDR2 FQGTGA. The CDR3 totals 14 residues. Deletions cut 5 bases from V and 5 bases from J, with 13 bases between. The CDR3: CASSGSGPNNEQFF. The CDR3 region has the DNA TGTGCCAGCAGCGGCAGTGGACCTAACAATGAGCAGTTCTTC. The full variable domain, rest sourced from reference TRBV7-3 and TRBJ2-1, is GAGVSQTPSNKVTEKGKYVELRCDPISGHTALYWYRQSLGQGPEFLIYFQGTGAADDSGLPNDRFFAVRPEGSVSTLKIQRTERGDSAVYLCASSGSGPNNEQFFGPGTRLTVL.

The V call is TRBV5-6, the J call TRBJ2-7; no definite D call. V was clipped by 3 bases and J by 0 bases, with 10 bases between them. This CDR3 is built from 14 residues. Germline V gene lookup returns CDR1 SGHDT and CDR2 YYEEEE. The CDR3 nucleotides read TGTGCCAGCAGCTCCCAAGGATTCTCCTACGAGCAGTACTTC. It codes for CASSSQGFSYEQYF.

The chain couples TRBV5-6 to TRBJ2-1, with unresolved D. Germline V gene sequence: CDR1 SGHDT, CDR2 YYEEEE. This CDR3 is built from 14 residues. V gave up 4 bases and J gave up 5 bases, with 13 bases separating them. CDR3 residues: CASSTGRTNNEQFF. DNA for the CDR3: TGTGCCAGCAGCACCGGACGGACCAACAATGAGCAGTTCTTC.

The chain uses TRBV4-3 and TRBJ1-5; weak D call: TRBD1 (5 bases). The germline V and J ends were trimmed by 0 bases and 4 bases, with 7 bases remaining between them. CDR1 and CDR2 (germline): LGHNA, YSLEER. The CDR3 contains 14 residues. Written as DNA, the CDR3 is TGCGCCAGCAGCCAAGAAACAGGAAATCAGCCCCAGCATTTT. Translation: CASSQETGNQPQHF.

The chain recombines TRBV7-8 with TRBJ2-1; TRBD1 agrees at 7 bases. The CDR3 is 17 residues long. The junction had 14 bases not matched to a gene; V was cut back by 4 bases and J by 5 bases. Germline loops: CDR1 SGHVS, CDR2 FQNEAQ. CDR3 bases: TGTGCCAGCAGCTCTCCCAGGGGGACCGAGTACCACAATGAGCAGTTCTTC. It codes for CASSSPRGTEYHNEQFF.

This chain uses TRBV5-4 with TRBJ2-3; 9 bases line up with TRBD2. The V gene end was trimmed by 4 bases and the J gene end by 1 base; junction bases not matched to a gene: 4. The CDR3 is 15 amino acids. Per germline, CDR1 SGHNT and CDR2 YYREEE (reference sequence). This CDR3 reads CASSTIAGGTDTQYF. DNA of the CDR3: TGTGCCAGCAGCACCATAGCGGGGGGCACAGATACGCAGTATTTT.

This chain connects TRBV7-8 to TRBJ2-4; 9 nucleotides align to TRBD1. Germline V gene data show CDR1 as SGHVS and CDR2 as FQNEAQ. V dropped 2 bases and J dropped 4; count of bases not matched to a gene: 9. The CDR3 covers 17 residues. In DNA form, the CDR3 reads TGTGCCAGCAGCTTACCATTAACAGGGGGCTTGAAAAACATTCAGTACTTC. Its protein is CASSLPLTGGLKNIQYF.

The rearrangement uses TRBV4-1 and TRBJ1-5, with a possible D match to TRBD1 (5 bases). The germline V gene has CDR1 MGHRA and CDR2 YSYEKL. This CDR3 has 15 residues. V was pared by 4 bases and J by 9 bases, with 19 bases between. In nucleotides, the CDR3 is TGCGCCAGCAGCCCTTACCATGACAGCGAATCGCCCCAGCATTTT. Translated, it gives CASSPYHDSESPQHF.

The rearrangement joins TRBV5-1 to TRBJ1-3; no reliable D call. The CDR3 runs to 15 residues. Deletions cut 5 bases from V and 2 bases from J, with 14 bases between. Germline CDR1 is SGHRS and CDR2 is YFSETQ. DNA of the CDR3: TGCGCCAGCAGAAGTGATACGAGGACTGGAAACACCATATATTTT. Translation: CASRSDTRTGNTIYF.

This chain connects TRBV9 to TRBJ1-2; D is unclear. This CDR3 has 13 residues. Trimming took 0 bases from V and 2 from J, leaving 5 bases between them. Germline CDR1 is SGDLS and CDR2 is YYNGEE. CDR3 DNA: TGTGCCAGCAGCGTAGCGGGAAACTATGGCTACACCTTC. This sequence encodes CASSVAGNYGYTF.

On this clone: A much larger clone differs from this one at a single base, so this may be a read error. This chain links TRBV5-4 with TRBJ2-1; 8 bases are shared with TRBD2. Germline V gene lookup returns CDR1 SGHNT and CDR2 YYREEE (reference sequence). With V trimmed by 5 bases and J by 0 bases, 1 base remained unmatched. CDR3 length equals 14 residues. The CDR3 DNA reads TGTGCCAGCAGGAGCGGGAGCTCCTACAATGAGCAGTTCTTC. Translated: CASRSGSSYNEQFF.

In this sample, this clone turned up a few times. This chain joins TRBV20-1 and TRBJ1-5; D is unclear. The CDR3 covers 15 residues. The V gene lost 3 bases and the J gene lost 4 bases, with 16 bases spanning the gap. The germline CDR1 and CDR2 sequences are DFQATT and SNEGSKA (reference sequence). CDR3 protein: CSASQGPVMNQPQHF. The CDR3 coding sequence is TGCAGTGCTAGTCAAGGACCGGTGATGAATCAGCCCCAGCATTTT.

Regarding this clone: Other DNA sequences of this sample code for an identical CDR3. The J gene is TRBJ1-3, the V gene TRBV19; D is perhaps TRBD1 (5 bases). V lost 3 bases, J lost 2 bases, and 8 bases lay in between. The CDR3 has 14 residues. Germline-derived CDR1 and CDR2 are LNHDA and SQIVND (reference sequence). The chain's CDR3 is CASSIGGAGNTIYF. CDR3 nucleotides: TGTGCCAGTAGTATCGGAGGGGCTGGAAACACCATATATTTT.

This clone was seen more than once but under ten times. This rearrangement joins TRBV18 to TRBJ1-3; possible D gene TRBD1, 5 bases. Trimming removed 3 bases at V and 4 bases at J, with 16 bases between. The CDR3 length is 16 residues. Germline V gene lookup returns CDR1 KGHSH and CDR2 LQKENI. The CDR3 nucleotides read TGTGCCAGCTCACCCGTCCAGGGTCCGCAAGGAAACACCATATATTTT. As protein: CASSPVQGPQGNTIYF.

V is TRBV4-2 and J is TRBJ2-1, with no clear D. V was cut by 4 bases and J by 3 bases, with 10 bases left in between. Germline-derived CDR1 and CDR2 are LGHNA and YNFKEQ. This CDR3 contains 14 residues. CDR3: CASSPETLYNEQFF. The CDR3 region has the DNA TGTGCCAGCAGCCCCGAGACTCTCTACAATGAGCAGTTCTTC.

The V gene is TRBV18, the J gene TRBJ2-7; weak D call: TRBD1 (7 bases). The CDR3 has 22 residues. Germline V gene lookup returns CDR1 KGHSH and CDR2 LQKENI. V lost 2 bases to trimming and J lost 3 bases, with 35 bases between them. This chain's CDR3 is CASSPRTGGGPGRPPRDYEQYV. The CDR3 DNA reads TGTGCCAGCTCACCAAGGACAGGAGGGGGACCTGGGCGACCCCCTAGGGACTACGAGCAGTACGTC.

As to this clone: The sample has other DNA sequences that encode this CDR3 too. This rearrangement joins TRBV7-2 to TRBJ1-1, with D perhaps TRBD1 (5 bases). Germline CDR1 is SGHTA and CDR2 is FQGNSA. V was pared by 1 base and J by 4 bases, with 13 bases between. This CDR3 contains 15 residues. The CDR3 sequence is CASSLGQGVRTEAFF. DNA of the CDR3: TGTGCCAGCAGCTTAGGGCAGGGAGTTCGCACTGAAGCTTTCTTT. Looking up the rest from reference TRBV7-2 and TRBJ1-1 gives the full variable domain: GAGVSQSPSNKVTEKGKDVELRCDPISGHTALYWYRQSLGQGLEFLIYFQGNSAPDKSGLPSDRFSAERTGGSVSTLTIQRTQQEDSAVYLCASSLGQGVRTEAFFGQGTRLTVV.